This T cell receptor (beta chain) originates from a study of regulatory T cells in long-lasting Graves disease. PBMC RNA was the source of the TCR library. Blood from the periphery, approximately 8.5 milliliters in all, was drawn into EDTA tubes. In TCRdb, the reads were re-called with MiXCR into one record per CDR3 protein. In the table there are 1,000 or so distinct CDR3 sequences, 74% of which are singletons. This clonotype was picked up a small number of times. Its specificity is unknown. Findings of the study overall: Accuracy might have suffered from few samples. Favored usage of TRBV28, TRBJ1-2 and TRBJ2-5 was recorded in persistent disease. The analysis examined peripheral blood only and excluded thyroid tissue.

The germline V gene has CDR1 SQVTM and CDR2 ANQGSEA. The CDR3 totals 11 residues. V was trimmed by 6 bases and J by 3 bases, leaving 6 bases between them. The TCR sequence derives from a woman between 35 and 50 years old with Graves disease. The sequences come from peripheral blood mononuclear cells (PBMCs), collected with antithyroid drug treatment, in newly diagnosed or persistent Graves disease (not recorded which). The V gene is TRBV29-1, the J gene TRBJ2-1; D is unclear. The CDR3 bases are TGCAGCGTACTGAACTACAATGAGCAGTTCTTC. Protein product: CSVLNYNEQFF.